Listed here are 16 T cell receptor beta chains from one sample, sequenced in a study of post-analysis software for immune sequencing data. Study outcomes and limitations: TRBV5-6, TRBV5-1 and TRBV20-1 were among several TRBV segments more frequent in patients than controls.

cDNA libraries for TCR beta contained unique molecular identifiers. TCRdb itself ran the PCR reads through MiXCR, one entry per CDR3 protein. The sample carries approximately 350,000 distinct CDR3 sequences, approximately 33% recorded once. These receptors are not linked to any known antigen. What was sequenced was blood. These receptors were collected from a girl between 10 and 17 years old with multiple sclerosis.

The chain has TRBV12-3 or TRBV12-4 and TRBJ1-1, with a weak D call TRBD1 (5 bases). V was clipped by 5 bases and J by 0 bases, with 13 bases between them. This CDR3 has 15 residues. The CDR3: CASSPPGTVNTEAFF. The CDR3 DNA follows: TGTGCCAGCAGTCCCCCCGGGACCGTGAACACTGAAGCTTTCTTT.

V and J are TRBV6-2 or TRBV6-3 and TRBJ1-2; possible D gene TRBD1, 5 bases. The germline gives CDR1 MNHEY, CDR2 SVGEGT. This CDR3 has 14 residues. V was clipped by 5 bases and J by 7 bases, with 17 bases between them. The CDR3 DNA is TGTGCCAGCAGTGGGGGTACGACAGAGCTTGGCTACACCTTC. This codes for CASSGGTTELGYTF.

This clonotype was seen a handful of times. The chain's CDR3 is CSARDGVTFSTYEQYF. CDR3 nucleotide sequence: TGCAGTGCTAGAGATGGGGTGACATTTTCCACCTACGAGCAGTACTTC. The chain couples TRBV20-1 to TRBJ2-7, with unresolved D. The CDR3 has 16 amino acids. Trimming took off 0 bases at V and 2 bases at J, with 17 bases between the two ends. The V gene's germline CDR1 is DFQATT and CDR2 SNEGSKA (reference sequence).

The chain has TRBV27 and TRBJ2-7; D is possibly TRBD2 (5 bases). The V gene lost 2 bases and the J gene lost 6 bases, with 11 bases spanning the gap. The CDR3 totals 13 residues. The V gene's germline CDR1 is MNHEY and CDR2 SMNVEV (reference sequence). The CDR3 nucleotides are TGTGCCAGCAGTTTAGGTCGGGGTGCCGAGCAGTACTTC. Residues: CASSLGRGAEQYF.

This clonotype appeared a few times. The CDR3 DNA reads TGTGCCAGCACTTTGCGGGGGGCAGGGGATACGCAGTATTTT. It codes for CASTLRGAGDTQYF. The rearrangement uses TRBV12-3 or TRBV12-4 and TRBJ2-3; 8 bases are a match to TRBD2. The CDR3 has 14 residues. Unmatched junction bases numbered 9, after V lost 7 bases and J lost 6 bases.

The rearrangement joins TRBV4-2 to TRBJ2-7; D may be TRBD1 (6 bases). CDR1 and CDR2 (germline): LGHNA, YNFKEQ. V was cut by 4 bases and J by 2 bases, with 12 bases left in between. The CDR3 is 14 residues long. CDR3 region: CASSPAGTPYEQYF. The CDR3 DNA reads as TGTGCCAGCAGCCCGGCAGGGACACCCTACGAGCAGTACTTC.

The rearrangement uses TRBV6-2 or TRBV6-3 and TRBJ2-3; D possibly corresponds to TRBD1 (5 bases). The germline V gene has CDR1 MNHEY and CDR2 SVGEGT. This CDR3 is built from 14 residues. The ends were cut back, 5 bases at V and 0 bases at J, with 9 bases in the middle. The CDR3 loop reads CASSPGHSTDTQYF. The CDR3 DNA follows: TGTGCCAGCAGTCCAGGACACAGCACAGATACGCAGTATTTT.

The chain employs TRBV29-1 and TRBJ1-2, with TRBD1 identical over 7 bases. Losses at the gene ends were 6 bases for V and 5 bases for J; bases not matched to a gene: 9. CDR1 and CDR2 from the germline V gene are SQVTM and ANQGSEA. The CDR3 extends over 13 amino acids. The CDR3 sequence: CSVISDRFYGYTF. CDR3 bases: TGCAGCGTCATATCGGACAGGTTTTATGGCTACACCTTC.

This clonotype was recorded a few times. V usage is TRBV6-1 and J usage is TRBJ1-1; 7 bases map to TRBD1. V shed 2 bases, J shed 5 bases, and the junction held 17 bases outside the gene matches. Germline V gene lookup returns CDR1 MNHNS and CDR2 SASEGT. The length of the CDR3 is 18 residues. The CDR3 reads CASSERRRGLRGRTEAFF. The CDR3 DNA reads as TGTGCCAGCAGTGAAAGGAGGCGCGGGTTAAGGGGGCGAACTGAAGCTTTCTTT.

The sample holds many counts of this clonotype. The chain links TRBV3-1 to TRBJ2-1; 10 bases agree with TRBD1. CDR1 LGHDT and CDR2 YNNKEL come from the germline V gene (reference sequence). This CDR3 contains 15 residues. V was pared by 4 bases and J by 0 bases, with 0 bases of the junction left unmatched. The CDR3: CASSRTGGSYNEQFF. In nucleotides, the CDR3 is TGTGCCAGCAGCCGGACAGGGGGCTCCTACAATGAGCAGTTCTTC.

A few counts support this clonotype. The chain carries TRBV10-3 and TRBJ2-7, with D tentatively TRBD2 (6 bases). The germline V gene encodes CDR1 ENHRY and CDR2 SYGVKD. The V end lost 0 bases, the J end lost 0 bases, and 9 bases lay between the germline ends. The CDR3 runs to 15 residues. As DNA, the CDR3 is TGTGCCATCAGTGAGTCGGCGGGGTCCTCCTACGAGCAGTACTTC. Amino acid sequence: CAISESAGSSYEQYF.

This rearrangement joins TRBV5-1 to TRBJ2-1; maybe TRBD1 (7 bases). The CDR3 runs to 16 residues. Per the germline V gene, CDR1 is SGHRS and CDR2 is YFSETQ. Trimming cost V 3 bases and J 7 bases, with 20 bases left between them. The CDR3 sequence: CASSSTNRGGGNEQFF. Here the CDR3 DNA reads TGCGCCAGCAGCTCGACGAACAGGGGAGGAGGTAATGAGCAGTTCTTC.

The chain carries TRBV5-1 and TRBJ2-3, with TRBD2 as a possible D gene (10 bases). The CDR3 contains 21 residues. The germline V and J ends were trimmed by 3 bases and 6 bases, with 35 bases remaining between them. Germline V gives CDR1 SGHRS, CDR2 YFSETQ. CDR3 in DNA: TGCGCCAGCAGCTCACCCCCGGGACAGGGTTTAACTAGCGGGGCGCCCGATACGCAGTATTTT. Encoded protein: CASSSPPGQGLTSGAPDTQYF.

This rearrangement joins TRBV10-3 to TRBJ2-2; D unresolved. In germline, CDR1 is ENHRY, CDR2 SYGVKD. This CDR3 spans 10 amino acids. Trimming took off 7 bases at V and 8 bases at J, with 5 bases between the two ends. CDR3 amino acids: CAINGGELFF. Here the CDR3 DNA reads TGTGCCATCAATGGGGGGGAGCTGTTTTTT.

The chain couples TRBV4-3 to TRBJ1-6; D perhaps matches TRBD1 (5 bases). Germline-derived CDR1 and CDR2 are LGHNA and YSLEER. The CDR3 is 16 residues long. The V gene lost 5 bases and the J gene lost 9 bases, with 20 bases spanning the gap. The CDR3 nucleotides are TGCGCCAGCAGCGTGGGACTGAGGTTTACAAGTTCACCCCTCCACTTT. Translation: CASSVGLRFTSSPLHF.

This clonotype was detected only once. The chain combines TRBV7-2 with TRBJ2-1; the match to TRBD2 covers 7 bases. J lost 0 bases, V lost 0 bases, and 5 bases had no gene match. The CDR3 sequence is 17 residues long. Germline CDR1 and CDR2: SGHTA and FQGNSA. In nucleotides, the CDR3 is TGTGCCAGCAGCTTAGCTAGCGGGTGGAGCTCCTACAATGAGCAGTTCTTC. Protein product: CASSLASGWSSYNEQFF.